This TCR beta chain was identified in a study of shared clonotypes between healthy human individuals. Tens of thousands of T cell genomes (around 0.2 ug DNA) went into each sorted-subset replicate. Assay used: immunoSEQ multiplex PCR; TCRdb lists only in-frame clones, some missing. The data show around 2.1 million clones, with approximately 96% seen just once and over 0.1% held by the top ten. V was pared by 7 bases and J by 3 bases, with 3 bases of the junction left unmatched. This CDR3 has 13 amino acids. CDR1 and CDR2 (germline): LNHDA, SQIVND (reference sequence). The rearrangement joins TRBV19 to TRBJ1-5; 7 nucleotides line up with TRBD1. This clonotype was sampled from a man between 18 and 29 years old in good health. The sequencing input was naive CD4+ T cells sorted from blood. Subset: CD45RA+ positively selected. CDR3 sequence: CASNRGTNQPQHF. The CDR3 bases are TGTGCCAGTAACAGGGGTACCAATCAGCCCCAGCATTTT.